This section outlines one TCR beta chain sequence together with its context. Its specificity is not known. Through a sample-barcoded 5' primer and a J-beta primer mix, a second PCR was run for about 6 to 11 cycles. Each single sample gave us at least 3 million CDR3-containing paired-end reads. Via MiXCR, TCRdb re-called the 5' RACE reads, giving one row per CDR3 protein. The sample has hundreds of thousands of distinct CDR3 sequences, roughly 21% seen once. These data are taken from a study of blood T cells in healthy people across ages. Study observations and caveats: Donor CMV status, an unknown factor, possibly confounded changes in expanded clonotypes. A roughly linear age-dependent decrease characterized TCR beta diversity per million T cells.

Germline CDR1 reads SGHDN; CDR2 reads FVKESK. Germline trimming cut 4 bases from V and 9 bases from J; bases unmatched to any gene: 11. The CDR3 has 15 residues. This sequence joins TRBV14 and TRBJ2-1, with 8 bases aligning to TRBD1. What was sequenced was blood. This TCR derives from a man in his 70s in good health. CDR3 coding DNA: TGTGCCAGCAGCCTGCGACAGGGGCGAGGGGGTGAGCAGTTCTTC. Encoded protein: CASSLRQGRGGEQFF.